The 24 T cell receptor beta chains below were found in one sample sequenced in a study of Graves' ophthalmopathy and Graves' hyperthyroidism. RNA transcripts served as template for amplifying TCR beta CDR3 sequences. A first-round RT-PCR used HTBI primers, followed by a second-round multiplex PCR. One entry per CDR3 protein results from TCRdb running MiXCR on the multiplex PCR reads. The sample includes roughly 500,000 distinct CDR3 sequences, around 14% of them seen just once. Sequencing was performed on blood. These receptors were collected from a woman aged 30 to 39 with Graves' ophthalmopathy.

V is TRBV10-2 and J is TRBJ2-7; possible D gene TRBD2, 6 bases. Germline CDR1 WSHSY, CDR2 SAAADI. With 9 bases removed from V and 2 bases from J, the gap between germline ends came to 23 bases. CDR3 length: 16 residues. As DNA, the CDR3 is TGCGCCAGTACGAGGGGTAGCGGCGGGTTCACCTACGAGCAGTACTTC. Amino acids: CASTRGSGGFTYEQYF.

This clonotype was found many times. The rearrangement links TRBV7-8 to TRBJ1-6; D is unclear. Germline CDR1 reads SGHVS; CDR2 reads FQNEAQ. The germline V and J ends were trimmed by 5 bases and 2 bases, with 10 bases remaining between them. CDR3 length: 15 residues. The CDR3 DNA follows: TGTGCCAGCAGCCAAGCCCGGACCTATAATTCACCCCTCCACTTT. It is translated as CASSQARTYNSPLHF.

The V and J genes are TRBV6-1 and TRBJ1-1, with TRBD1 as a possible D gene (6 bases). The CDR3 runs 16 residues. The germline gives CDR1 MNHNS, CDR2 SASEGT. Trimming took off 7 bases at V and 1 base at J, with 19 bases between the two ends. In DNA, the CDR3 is TGTGCCAGCACCGGACAGACGAAGGACGGGAACACTGAAGCTTTCTTT. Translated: CASTGQTKDGNTEAFF.

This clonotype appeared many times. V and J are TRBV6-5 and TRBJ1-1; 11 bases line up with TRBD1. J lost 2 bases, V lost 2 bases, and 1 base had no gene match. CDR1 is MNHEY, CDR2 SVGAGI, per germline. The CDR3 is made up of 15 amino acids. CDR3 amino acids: CASSYGQGANTEAFF. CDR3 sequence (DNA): TGTGCCAGCAGTTACGGACAGGGGGCAAACACTGAAGCTTTCTTT.

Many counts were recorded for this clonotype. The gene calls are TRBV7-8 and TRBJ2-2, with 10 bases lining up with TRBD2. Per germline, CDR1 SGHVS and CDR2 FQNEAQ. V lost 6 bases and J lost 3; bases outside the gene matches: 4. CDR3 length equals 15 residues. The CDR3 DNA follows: TGTGCCAGCAGACTACTAGCGGGACACACCGGGGAGCTGTTTTTT. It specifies CASRLLAGHTGELFF.

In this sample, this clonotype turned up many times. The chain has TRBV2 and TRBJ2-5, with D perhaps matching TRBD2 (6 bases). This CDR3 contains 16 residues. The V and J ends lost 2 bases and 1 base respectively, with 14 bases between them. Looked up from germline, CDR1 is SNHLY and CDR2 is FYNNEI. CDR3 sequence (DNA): TGTGCCAGCAGTGAACCCGCGGGGATCCTCCAAGAGACCCAGTACTTC. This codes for CASSEPAGILQETQYF.

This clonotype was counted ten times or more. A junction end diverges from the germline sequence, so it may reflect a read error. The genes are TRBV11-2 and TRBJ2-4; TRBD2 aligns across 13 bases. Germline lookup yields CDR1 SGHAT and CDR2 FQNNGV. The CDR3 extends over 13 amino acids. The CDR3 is CASRGTSGVIKYF. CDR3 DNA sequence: TGTGCCAGCAGGGGGACTAGCGGGGTCATTAAGTACTTC.

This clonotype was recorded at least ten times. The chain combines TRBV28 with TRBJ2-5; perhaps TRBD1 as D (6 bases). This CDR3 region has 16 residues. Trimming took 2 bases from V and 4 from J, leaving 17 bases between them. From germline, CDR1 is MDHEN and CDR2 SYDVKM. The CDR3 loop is CASSLPATRTAETQYF. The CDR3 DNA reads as TGTGCCAGCAGTTTACCTGCGACCCGGACAGCAGAGACCCAGTACTTC.

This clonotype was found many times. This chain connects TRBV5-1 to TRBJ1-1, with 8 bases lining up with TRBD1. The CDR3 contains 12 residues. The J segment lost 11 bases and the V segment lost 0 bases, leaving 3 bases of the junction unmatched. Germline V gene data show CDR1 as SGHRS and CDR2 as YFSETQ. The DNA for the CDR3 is TGCGCCAGCAGCTTGGGTGGACAGGGCGCTTTCTTT. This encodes CASSLGGQGAFF. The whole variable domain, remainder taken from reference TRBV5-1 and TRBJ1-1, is KAGVTQTPRYLIKTRGQQVTLSCSPISGHRSVSWYQQTPGQGLQFLFEYFSETQRNKGNFPGRFSGRQFSNSRSEMNVSTLELGDSALYLCASSLGGQGAFFGQGTRLTVV.

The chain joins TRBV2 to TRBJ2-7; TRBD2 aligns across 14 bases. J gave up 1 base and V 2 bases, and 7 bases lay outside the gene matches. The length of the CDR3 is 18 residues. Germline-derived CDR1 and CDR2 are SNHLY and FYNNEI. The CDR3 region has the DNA TGTGCCAGCAGTGAATTAGAGGGACTAGCGGGAGAATCCTACGAGCAGTACTTC. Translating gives CASSELEGLAGESYEQYF. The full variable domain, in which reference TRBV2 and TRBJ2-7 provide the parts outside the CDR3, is EPEVTQTPSHQVTQMGQEVILRCVPISNHLYFYWYRQILGQKVEFLVSFYNNEISEKSEIFDDQFSVERPDGSNFTLKIRSTKLEDSAMYFCASSELEGLAGESYEQYFGPGTRLTVT.

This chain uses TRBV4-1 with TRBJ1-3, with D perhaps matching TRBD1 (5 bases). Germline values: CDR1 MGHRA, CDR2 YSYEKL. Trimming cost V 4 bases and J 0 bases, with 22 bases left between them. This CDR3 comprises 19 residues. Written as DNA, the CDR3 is TGCGCCAGCAGCCGGATTGCTGGGACTAGGACTTTCTCTGGAAACACCATATATTTT. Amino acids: CASSRIAGTRTFSGNTIYF.

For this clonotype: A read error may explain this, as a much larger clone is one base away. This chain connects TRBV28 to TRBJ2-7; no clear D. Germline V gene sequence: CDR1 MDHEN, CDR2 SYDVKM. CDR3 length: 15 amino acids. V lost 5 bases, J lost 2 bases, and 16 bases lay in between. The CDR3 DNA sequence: TGTGCCAGCAGTAGCTGTGACTCGAGCACCTACGAGCAGTACTTC. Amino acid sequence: CASSSCDSSTYEQYF. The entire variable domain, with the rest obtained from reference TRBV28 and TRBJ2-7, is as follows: DVKVTQSSRYLVKRTGEKVFLECVQDMDHENMFWYRQDPGLGLRLIYFSYDVKMKEKGDIPEGYSVSREKKERFSLILESASTNQTSMYLCASSSCDSSTYEQYFGPGTRLTVT.

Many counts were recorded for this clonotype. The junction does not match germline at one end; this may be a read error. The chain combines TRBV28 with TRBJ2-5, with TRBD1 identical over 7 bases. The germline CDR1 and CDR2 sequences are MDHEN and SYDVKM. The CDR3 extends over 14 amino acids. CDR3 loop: CAGSSGQAQETQYF. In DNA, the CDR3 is TGTGCCGGCAGTTCAGGACAGGCCCAAGAGACCCAGTACTTC. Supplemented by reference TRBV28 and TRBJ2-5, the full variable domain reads DVKVTQSSRYLVKRTGEKVFLECVQDMDHENMFWYRQDPGLGLRLIYFSYDVKMKEKGDIPEGYSVSREKKERFSLILESASTNQTSMYLCAGSSGQAQETQYFGPGTRLLVL.

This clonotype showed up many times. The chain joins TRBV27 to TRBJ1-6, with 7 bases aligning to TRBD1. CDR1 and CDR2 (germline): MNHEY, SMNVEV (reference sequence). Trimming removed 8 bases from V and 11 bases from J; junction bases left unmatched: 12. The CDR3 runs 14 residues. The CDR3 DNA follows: TGTGCCAGCGGGGAGACAGGGACGAGGACACCCCTCCACTTT. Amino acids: CASGETGTRTPLHF.

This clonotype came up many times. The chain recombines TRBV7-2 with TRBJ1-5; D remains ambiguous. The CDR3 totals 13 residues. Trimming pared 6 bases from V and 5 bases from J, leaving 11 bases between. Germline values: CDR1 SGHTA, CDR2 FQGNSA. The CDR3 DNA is TGTGCCAGCAGTATGACATCAGATCAGCCCCAGCATTTT. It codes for CASSMTSDQPQHF.

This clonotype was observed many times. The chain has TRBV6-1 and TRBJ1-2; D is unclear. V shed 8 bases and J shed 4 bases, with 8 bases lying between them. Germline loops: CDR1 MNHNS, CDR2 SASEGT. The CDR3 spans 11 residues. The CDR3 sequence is CASHFSYGYTF. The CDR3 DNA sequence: TGTGCCAGCCATTTTAGCTATGGCTACACCTTC.

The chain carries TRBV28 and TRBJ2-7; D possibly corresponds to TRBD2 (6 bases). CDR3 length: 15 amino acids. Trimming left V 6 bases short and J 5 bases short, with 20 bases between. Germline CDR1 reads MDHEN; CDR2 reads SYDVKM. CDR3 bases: TGTGCCAGCAGGCCGTGGAGGGAGACCCTCCACGAGCAGTACTTC. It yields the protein CASRPWRETLHEQYF.

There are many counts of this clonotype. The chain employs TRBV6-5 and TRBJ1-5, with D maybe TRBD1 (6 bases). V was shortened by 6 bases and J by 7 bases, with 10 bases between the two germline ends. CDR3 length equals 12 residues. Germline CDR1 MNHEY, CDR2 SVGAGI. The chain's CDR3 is CASSPQGQPQHF. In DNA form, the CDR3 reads TGTGCCAGCAGCCCACAGGGCCAGCCCCAGCATTTT.

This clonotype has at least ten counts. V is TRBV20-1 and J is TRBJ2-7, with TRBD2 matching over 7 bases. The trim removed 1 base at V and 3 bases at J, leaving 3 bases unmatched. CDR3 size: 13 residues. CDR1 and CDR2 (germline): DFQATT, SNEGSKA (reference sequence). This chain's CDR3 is CSARAGGGYEQYF. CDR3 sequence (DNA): TGCAGTGCTAGAGCTGGGGGGGGCTACGAGCAGTACTTC.

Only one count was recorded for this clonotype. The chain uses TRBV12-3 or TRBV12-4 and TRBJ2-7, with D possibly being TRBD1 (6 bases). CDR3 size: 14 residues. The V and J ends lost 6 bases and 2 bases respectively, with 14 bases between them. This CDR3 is CASRKTEGAYEQYF. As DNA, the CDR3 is TGTGCCAGCAGAAAGACAGAGGGGGCCTACGAGCAGTACTTC.

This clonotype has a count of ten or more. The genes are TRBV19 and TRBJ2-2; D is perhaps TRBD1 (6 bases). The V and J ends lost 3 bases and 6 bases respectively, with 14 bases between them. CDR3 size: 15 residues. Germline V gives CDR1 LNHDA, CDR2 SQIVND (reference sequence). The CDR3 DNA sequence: TGTGCCAGTAGTATCGAAGGCGCAGGGGCCGGGGAGCTGTTTTTT. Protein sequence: CASSIEGAGAGELFF.

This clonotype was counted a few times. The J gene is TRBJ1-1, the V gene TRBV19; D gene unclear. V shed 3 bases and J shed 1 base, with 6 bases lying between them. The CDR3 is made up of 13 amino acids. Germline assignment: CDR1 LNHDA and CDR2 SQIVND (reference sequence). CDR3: CASSIPGNTEAFF. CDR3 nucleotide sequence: TGTGCCAGTAGTATCCCGGGGAACACTGAAGCTTTCTTT.

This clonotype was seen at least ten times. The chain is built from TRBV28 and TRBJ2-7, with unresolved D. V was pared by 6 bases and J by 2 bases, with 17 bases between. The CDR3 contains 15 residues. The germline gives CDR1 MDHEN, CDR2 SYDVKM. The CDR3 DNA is TGTGCCAGCAGCCTAGAAGGAGACGGAACCTACGAGCAGTACTTC. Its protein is CASSLEGDGTYEQYF.

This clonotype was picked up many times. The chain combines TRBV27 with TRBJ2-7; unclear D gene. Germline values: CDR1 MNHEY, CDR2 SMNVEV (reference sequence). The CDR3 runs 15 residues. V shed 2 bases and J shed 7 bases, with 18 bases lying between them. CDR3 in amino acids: CASSLIPQVATEQYF. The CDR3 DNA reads TGTGCCAGCAGTTTAATCCCCCAAGTTGCTACAGAGCAGTACTTC.